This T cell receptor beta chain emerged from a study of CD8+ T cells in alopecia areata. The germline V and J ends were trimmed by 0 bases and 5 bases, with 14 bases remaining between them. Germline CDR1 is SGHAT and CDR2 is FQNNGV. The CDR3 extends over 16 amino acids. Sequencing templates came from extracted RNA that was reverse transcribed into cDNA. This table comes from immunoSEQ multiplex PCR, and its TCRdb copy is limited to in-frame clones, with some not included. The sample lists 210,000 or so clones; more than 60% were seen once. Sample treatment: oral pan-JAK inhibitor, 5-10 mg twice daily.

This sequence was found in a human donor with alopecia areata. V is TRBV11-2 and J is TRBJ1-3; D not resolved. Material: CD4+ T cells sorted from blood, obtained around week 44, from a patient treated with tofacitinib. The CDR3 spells CASSLEEFGRRNTIYF. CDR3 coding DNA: TGTGCCAGCAGCTTAGAAGAGTTTGGACGCCGAAACACCATATATTTT.